The 24 T cell receptor beta chains below were found in one sample sequenced in a study of blood T cells in healthy people across ages. Primers used in a second PCR of roughly 6 to 11 cycles were a sample-barcoded 5' primer and a J-beta primer mix. Using its own MiXCR run on the 5' RACE reads, TCRdb lists one record per CDR3 protein. In the table there are hundreds of thousands of distinct CDR3 sequences, approximately 59% of which are singletons. Sequencing used blood. The receptor set was obtained from a man aged 25 to 40 in good health.

This clonotype was counted a few times. This rearrangement joins TRBV29-1 to TRBJ2-7; D may be TRBD1 (5 bases). V lost 2 bases and J lost 0, with 11 bases in between. The CDR3 runs to 14 residues. Per germline, CDR1 SQVTM and CDR2 ANQGSEA. This CDR3 reads CSVELTGFSYEQYF. The CDR3 nucleotides are TGCAGCGTTGAACTTACAGGATTCTCCTACGAGCAGTACTTC.

The V gene is TRBV4-3, the J gene TRBJ2-6; D is tentatively TRBD1 or TRBD2 (5 bases each). V lost 0 bases, J lost 4 bases, and 16 bases lay in between. The CDR3 is made up of 18 amino acids. CDR1 is LGHNA and CDR2 is YSLEER in the germline V gene. CDR3 sequence: CASSQDLAGTMGANVLTF. CDR3 coding DNA: TGCGCCAGCAGCCAAGATCTGGCAGGGACGATGGGGGCCAACGTCCTGACTTTC.

The chain recombines TRBV3-1 with TRBJ2-1; D gene unclear. V lost 1 base and J 9 bases, leaving 10 bases between the germline ends. The germline gives CDR1 LGHDT, CDR2 YNNKEL (reference sequence). The CDR3 extends over 13 amino acids. The CDR3 DNA follows: TGTGCCAGCAGCCAAGTAGTAAGCCTTGAGCAGTTCTTC. This sequence encodes CASSQVVSLEQFF.

This clonotype came up many times. The V and J genes are TRBV28 and TRBJ2-7; a weak D match, TRBD2 (5 bases). CDR1 is MDHEN, CDR2 SYDVKM, per germline. V was trimmed by 7 bases and J by 4 bases, leaving 17 bases between them. The CDR3 length is 14 residues. The chain's CDR3 is CASTPTAGLYEQYF. CDR3 nucleotide sequence: TGTGCCAGCACCCCGACGGCAGGACTGTACGAGCAGTACTTC. The variable domain in full, completed from reference TRBV28 and TRBJ2-7, reads DVKVTQSSRYLVKRTGEKVFLECVQDMDHENMFWYRQDPGLGLRLIYFSYDVKMKEKGDIPEGYSVSREKKERFSLILESASTNQTSMYLCASTPTAGLYEQYFGPGTRLTVT.

The chain is built from TRBV4-3 and TRBJ2-7; TRBD1 aligns across 7 bases. With V trimmed by 0 bases and J by 4 bases, 12 bases remained unmatched. Germline V gives CDR1 LGHNA, CDR2 YSLEER. The CDR3 consists of 17 residues. CDR3 residues: CASSQEDARQGDYEQYF. CDR3 coding DNA: TGCGCCAGCAGCCAAGAAGACGCGAGACAGGGAGATTACGAGCAGTACTTC.

In this sample, this clonotype turned up a few times. CDR3 bases: TGTGCCAGCAGTTCAACCGCGAGCGGCTACACCTTC. It is translated as CASSSTASGYTF. The chain couples TRBV6-2 or TRBV6-3 to TRBJ1-2; D is uncertain. Trimming removed 4 bases at V and 8 bases at J, with 11 bases between. The CDR3 has 12 residues. Germline CDR1 reads MNHEY; CDR2 reads SVGEGT.

The rearrangement links TRBV6-6 to TRBJ2-1; 7 bases are shared with TRBD1. The J segment lost 8 bases and the V segment lost 4 bases, leaving 5 bases of the junction unmatched. CDR1 and CDR2 (germline): MNHNY, SVGAGI (reference sequence). The CDR3 consists of 13 residues. This CDR3 reads CASSLIQGDEQFF. DNA of the CDR3: TGTGCCAGCAGTTTAATTCAGGGGGATGAGCAGTTCTTC.

The chain employs TRBV27 and TRBJ2-7; D unresolved. V was trimmed by 2 bases and J by 0 bases, leaving 5 bases between them. The CDR3 is 13 residues long. Per the germline V gene, CDR1 is MNHEY and CDR2 is SMNVEV (reference sequence). CDR3 amino acids: CASSLPNSYEQYF. The DNA for the CDR3 is TGTGCCAGCAGTTTACCCAACTCCTACGAGCAGTACTTC.

This clonotype has more than one count but fewer than ten. The gene calls are TRBV5-1 and TRBJ2-6; no clear D. The CDR3 length is 16 residues. The germline CDR1 and CDR2 sequences are SGHRS and YFSETQ. The V and J ends lost 2 bases and 0 bases respectively, with 9 bases between them. CDR3: CASSFHRNSGANVLTF. The CDR3 DNA follows: TGCGCCAGCAGCTTTCACCGTAACTCTGGGGCCAACGTCCTGACTTTC. The entire variable domain, with the rest obtained from reference TRBV5-1 and TRBJ2-6, is as follows: KAGVTQTPRYLIKTRGQQVTLSCSPISGHRSVSWYQQTPGQGLQFLFEYFSETQRNKGNFPGRFSGRQFSNSRSEMNVSTLELGDSALYLCASSFHRNSGANVLTFGAGSRLTVL.

The CDR3 loop reads CASSSGGGLSEGYTF. The CDR3 coding sequence is TGTGCCAGCAGCTCCGGTGGAGGGCTTTCAGAAGGCTACACCTTC. The V gene is TRBV7-2, the J gene TRBJ1-2; D remains unclear. Per the germline V gene, CDR1 is SGHTA and CDR2 is FQGNSA. The V end lost 4 bases, the J end lost 8 bases, and 20 bases lay between the germline ends. CDR3 size: 15 residues.

The chain couples TRBV6-1 to TRBJ1-6; 8 bases map to TRBD1. V was pared by 5 bases and J by 9 bases, with 6 bases of the junction left unmatched. In germline, CDR1 is MNHNS, CDR2 SASEGT. The CDR3 length is 14 residues. The CDR3 DNA reads as TGTGCCAGCAGTCGCGGACAGGGAAGTTCACCCCTCCACTTT. It translates to CASSRGQGSSPLHF.

The J gene is TRBJ2-3, the V gene TRBV9, with D perhaps matching TRBD2 (7 bases). Trimming removed 4 bases at V and 3 bases at J, with 24 bases between. The CDR3 extends over 18 amino acids. Germline V gene data show CDR1 as SGDLS and CDR2 as YYNGEE. DNA of the CDR3: TGTGCCAGCAGCACCCTAGGGGGGGCTAGCAGTCGAACAGATACGCAGTATTTT. This translates into CASSTLGGASSRTDTQYF.

The rearrangement joins TRBV10-3 to TRBJ2-1, with D possibly matching TRBD2 (6 bases). Germline V CDR1 and CDR2: ENHRY, SYGVKD. Trimming removed 4 bases at V and 6 bases at J, with 16 bases between. The CDR3 runs 15 residues. Here the CDR3 DNA reads TGTGCCATCAGTGGTCAAGTGGGGAGGCGCAATGAGCAGTTCTTC. It yields the protein CAISGQVGRRNEQFF.

The rearrangement joins TRBV5-6 to TRBJ2-5, with D maybe TRBD1 (5 bases). Germline V gives CDR1 SGHDT, CDR2 YYEEEE. Trimming pared 1 base from V and 0 bases from J, leaving 7 bases between. CDR3 length: 14 residues. In DNA, the CDR3 is TGTGCCAGCAGCTTGAGGGGAAACCAAGAGACCCAGTACTTC. Its protein is CASSLRGNQETQYF.

The chain joins TRBV2 to TRBJ1-4, with unresolved D. Germline loops: CDR1 SNHLY, CDR2 FYNNEI. This CDR3 is 14 amino acids long. Between the trimmed V and J ends, which lost 6 bases and 0 bases, there was a span of 8 bases. CDR3 region: CASSRTPTNEKLFF. CDR3 nucleotide sequence: TGTGCCAGCAGCCGAACGCCAACTAATGAAAAACTGTTTTTT.

The chain is built from TRBV28 and TRBJ2-1; 8 bases align to TRBD1. The end of the DNA aligns better with TRBJ2-7, so the J call may be wrong. The CDR3 runs to 15 residues. CDR1 and CDR2 (germline): MDHEN, SYDVKM. CDR3 in amino acids: CASSPGGVGYNEQYF. CDR3 DNA: TGTGCCAGCAGTCCAGGGGGCGTAGGCTACAATGAGCAGTACTTC.

The chain uses TRBV11-2 and TRBJ2-7, with 7 bases that match TRBD2. Near its end, the DNA agrees better with TRBJ2-5, so the J call may be wrong. Germline V lookup: CDR1 SGHAT, CDR2 FQNNGV. The CDR3 is 15 amino acids. CDR3 residues: CASSLGRGREETQYF. DNA of the CDR3: TGTGCCAGCAGCTTAGGTCGCGGGAGAGAAGAGACCCAGTACTTC.

This clonotype was observed many times. The CDR3 coding sequence is TGTGCCAGCAGTCTTGACAGGCCCGGTGGGAGCTCCTATAATTCACCCCTCCACTTT. Protein sequence: CASSLDRPGGSSYNSPLHF. V usage is TRBV6-1 and J usage is TRBJ1-6; the D gene is possibly TRBD1 (6 bases). This CDR3 is 19 amino acids long. V shed 5 bases and J shed 0 bases, with 20 bases lying between them. The germline V gene has CDR1 MNHNS and CDR2 SASEGT.

Only one count was recorded for this clonotype. The rearrangement links TRBV6-2 or TRBV6-3 to TRBJ2-1; 13 nucleotides align to TRBD2. Trimming cost V 5 bases and J 7 bases; bases outside gene matches: 5. This CDR3 is built from 15 residues. Germline loops: CDR1 MNHEY, CDR2 SVGEGT. The CDR3 DNA sequence: TGTGCCAGCAGTCTGACTAGCGGGGGGAGGAATGAGCAGTTCTTC. This gives the protein CASSLTSGGRNEQFF.

The chain links TRBV20-1 to TRBJ1-5; D is undetermined. V was shortened by 5 bases and J by 4 bases, with 18 bases between the two germline ends. This CDR3 has 15 amino acids. The germline CDR1 and CDR2 sequences are DFQATT and SNEGSKA (reference sequence). CDR3 in DNA: TGCAGTGCTGCGCGTCGTGGGCAGGAGAATCAGCCCCAGCATTTT. It translates to CSAARRGQENQPQHF.

CDR3 loop: CASSPQGHLYGYTF. The CDR3 nucleotides read TGTGCCAGCAGCCCGCAGGGACACCTCTATGGCTACACCTTC. V usage is TRBV7-2 and J usage is TRBJ1-2; the D gene is possibly TRBD1 (6 bases). Germline CDR1 SGHTA, CDR2 FQGNSA. The germline V and J ends were trimmed by 5 bases and 4 bases, with 14 bases remaining between them. CDR3 length: 14 amino acids.

The V call is TRBV9, the J call TRBJ2-7; TRBD1 matches at 9 bases. Near its end, the DNA agrees better with TRBJ2-4, so the J call may be wrong. This CDR3 has 14 residues. The germline CDR1 and CDR2 sequences are SGDLS and YYNGEE. This CDR3 reads CASSPRTGESIQYF. As DNA, the CDR3 is TGTGCCAGCAGCCCAAGGACAGGGGAGAGCATTCAGTACTTC.

CDR3 sequence: CSARGPDRYEQYF. As DNA, the CDR3 is TGCAGTGCTAGAGGACCGGACCGCTACGAGCAGTACTTC. V usage is TRBV20-1 and J usage is TRBJ2-7; D ambiguous. The CDR3 has 13 residues. CDR1 and CDR2 from the germline V gene are DFQATT and SNEGSKA (reference sequence). V lost 1 base and J lost 3, with 10 bases in between.

The chain employs TRBV2 and TRBJ2-4; 9 bases are shared with TRBD1. The end of the DNA fits TRBJ2-7 better, so the J call may be wrong. Germline V lookup: CDR1 SNHLY, CDR2 FYNNEI. The CDR3 has 12 amino acids. This chain's CDR3 is CASTDRGHEQYF. CDR3 DNA: TGTGCCAGCACGGACAGGGGACACGAGCAGTACTTC.